Listed here are 20 T cell receptor beta chains from one sample, sequenced in a study of blood T cell repertoires in COVID-19. Method: immunoSEQ multiplex PCR; TCRdb's copy keeps in-frame clones and lacks some. The table includes about 350,000 clones, approximately 86% detected once. Sequencing was done on a sample of peripheral blood. All receptors come from a young man with COVID-19, enrolled during active disease.

The V and J genes are TRBV11-2 and TRBJ1-2, with a possible D match to TRBD1 (5 bases). Trimming took 1 base from V and 1 from J, leaving 7 bases between them. The V gene's germline CDR1 is SGHAT and CDR2 FQNNGV. The CDR3 is made up of 14 amino acids. CDR3 residues: CASSLAGLNYGYTF. CDR3 nucleotide sequence: TGTGCCAGCAGCTTAGCAGGGCTTAACTATGGCTACACCTTC.

The chain joins TRBV7-8 to TRBJ2-2; no clear D. The V end lost 3 bases, the J end lost 5 bases, and 7 bases lay between the germline ends. Germline loops: CDR1 SGHVS, CDR2 FQNEAQ. This CDR3 is built from 13 residues. The DNA of the CDR3 is TGTGCCAGCAGCTTGCTATCAACCGGGGAGCTGTTTTTT. Translation: CASSLLSTGELFF.

This clone was seen a handful of times. V and J are TRBV29-1 and TRBJ1-5, with 8 bases matching TRBD1. Germline V lookup: CDR1 SQVTM, CDR2 ANQGSEA. The CDR3 has 13 residues. With 2 bases clipped from V and 4 bases from J, the junction kept 1 base outside the gene matches. The CDR3 bases are TGCAGCGTTGAAACAGGGGGGAATCAGCCCCAGCATTTT. Encoded protein: CSVETGGNQPQHF.

The count of this clone is one. The chain recombines TRBV3-1 (or the pseudogene TRBV3-2) with TRBJ1-5, with a possible D match to TRBD1 (6 bases). The CDR3 length is 14 residues. Germline loops: CDR1 LGHDT, CDR2 YNNKEL (reference sequence). The V end lost 4 bases, the J end lost 3 bases, and 10 bases lay between the germline ends. The chain's CDR3 is CASSPQGYNQPQHF. Written as DNA, the CDR3 is TGTGCCAGCAGCCCACAGGGCTACAATCAGCCCCAGCATTTT.

The chain joins TRBV7-9 to TRBJ1-6, with 9 bases matching TRBD1. Germline V gene sequence: CDR1 SEHNR, CDR2 FQNEAQ (reference sequence). The CDR3 has 15 residues. V shed 5 bases, J shed 9 bases, and the junction held 8 bases outside the gene matches. DNA of the CDR3: TGTGCCAGCAGCGCAGCCGGGACAGGGATTTCACCCCTCCACTTT. This sequence encodes CASSAAGTGISPLHF.

The gene calls are TRBV7-2 and TRBJ1-1; no firm D call. Per the germline V gene, CDR1 is SGHTA and CDR2 is FQGNSA. The CDR3 is 12 residues long. Trimming removed 5 bases at V and 5 bases at J, with 9 bases between. The CDR3, as DNA: TGTGCCAGCAGCCTGACTATGACTGAAGCTTTCTTT. Translated, it gives CASSLTMTEAFF.

The chain carries TRBV5-4 and TRBJ1-5, with TRBD1 matching 8 bases. Germline values: CDR1 SGHNT, CDR2 YYREEE (reference sequence). This CDR3 is 18 amino acids long. With 9 bases clipped from V and 5 bases from J, the junction kept 22 bases outside the gene matches. CDR3 loop: CATDWAPGQEDSDQPQHF. In DNA, the CDR3 is TGTGCCACCGACTGGGCCCCGGGACAGGAGGACTCGGATCAGCCCCAGCATTTT.

This sequence joins TRBV7-3 and TRBJ2-5; 10 nucleotides agree with TRBD1. Germline trimming cut 5 bases from V and 5 bases from J; bases unmatched to any gene: 11. CDR1 SGHTA and CDR2 FQGTGA come from the germline V gene. The CDR3 contains 16 residues. The CDR3 coding sequence is TGTGCCAGCAGCCCGAGCAGACAGGGGGCAGGGGAGACCCAGTACTTC. Its protein is CASSPSRQGAGETQYF.

This clone was seen only once. The gene calls are TRBV14 and TRBJ2-3, with D hard to call. V lost 0 bases to trimming and J lost 2 bases, with 6 bases between them. The CDR3 spans 14 residues. CDR1 and CDR2 (germline): SGHDN, FVKESK. The CDR3 bases are TGTGCCAGCAGCCAAGACATAGTCACAGATACGCAGTATTTT. This encodes CASSQDIVTDTQYF. Looking up the rest from reference TRBV14 and TRBJ2-3 gives the full variable domain: EAGVTQFPSHSVIEKGQTVTLRCDPISGHDNLYWYRRVMGKEIKFLLHFVKESKQDESGMPNNRFLAERTGGTYSTLKVQPAELEDSGVYFCASSQDIVTDTQYFGPGTRLTVL.

This sequence joins TRBV30 and TRBJ1-6; D perhaps matches TRBD1 (6 bases). The germline gives CDR1 GTSNPN, CDR2 SVGIG (reference sequence). This CDR3 is 13 amino acids long. V lost 4 bases and J 7 bases, leaving 11 bases between the germline ends. CDR3 in amino acids: CAWTRGWNSPLHF. Here the CDR3 DNA reads TGTGCCTGGACCAGGGGTTGGAATTCACCCCTCCACTTT.

The chain has TRBV18 and TRBJ2-3, with 10 bases aligning to TRBD2. With 3 bases clipped from V and 8 bases from J, the junction kept 8 bases outside the gene matches. The length of the CDR3 is 15 residues. CDR1 and CDR2 (germline): KGHSH, LQKENI. The DNA of the CDR3 is TGTGCCAGCTCACCTGATCTAGCGGGAGTGGGTACGCAGTATTTT. Translation: CASSPDLAGVGTQYF.

This clone appeared a few times. The chain carries TRBV7-9 and TRBJ2-1; TRBD1 is a possible D gene (5 bases). CDR1 SEHNR and CDR2 FQNEAQ come from the germline V gene (reference sequence). This CDR3 region has 12 residues. The V and J ends lost 2 bases and 9 bases respectively, with 8 bases between them. The CDR3 DNA reads TGTGCCAGCAGCTTACTCAGGGTTGAGCAGTTCTTC. Protein sequence: CASSLLRVEQFF.

The chain uses TRBV5-8 and TRBJ1-4, with TRBD1 matching 11 bases. The CDR3 sequence is 17 residues long. Trimming at V came to 4 bases and at J to 4 bases, leaving 9 bases not matched to a gene. CDR1 SGHTS and CDR2 YDEGEE come from the germline V gene. The CDR3 nucleotides are TGTGCCAGCAGCCCTGGACAGGGGGCGCGGAGTAATGAAAAACTGTTTTTT. It translates to CASSPGQGARSNEKLFF.

In this sample, this clone turned up a few times. This chain uses TRBV19 with TRBJ1-3; D gene unclear. Deletions cut 3 bases from V and 0 bases from J, with 12 bases between. Germline-derived CDR1 and CDR2 are LNHDA and SQIVND (reference sequence). There are 16 residues in the CDR3. CDR3 nucleotides: TGTGCCAGTAGTATCGGGTCCTTCTTCTCTGGAAACACCATATATTTT. Its protein product is CASSIGSFFSGNTIYF.

The J gene is TRBJ1-1, the V gene TRBV9, with a weak D call TRBD1 (6 bases). The germline gives CDR1 SGDLS, CDR2 YYNGEE. V gave up 4 bases and J gave up 0 bases, with 13 bases separating them. The CDR3 has 15 residues. CDR3 DNA sequence: TGTGCCAGCAGCAAACAGGGAATGGTGAACACTGAAGCTTTCTTT. Translation: CASSKQGMVNTEAFF.

This clone occurred once. The chain recombines TRBV24-1 with TRBJ2-3; 7 bases map to TRBD2. Germline assignment: CDR1 KGHDR and CDR2 SFDVKD. This CDR3 has 15 amino acids. Trimming cost V 4 bases and J 1 base; bases outside gene matches: 4. CDR3 nucleotide sequence: TGTGCCACCAGTGAGATTAGCGGGCGCACAGATACGCAGTATTTT. Its protein is CATSEISGRTDTQYF.

This clone was seen only a few times. Other DNA sequences from this sample encode an identical CDR3 as well. This chain connects TRBV9 to TRBJ2-1; 10 positions agree with TRBD2. Germline V lookup: CDR1 SGDLS, CDR2 YYNGEE. This CDR3 region has 15 residues. Trimming removed 0 bases from V and 4 bases from J; junction bases left unmatched: 1. CDR3 sequence: CASSVGTSGYNEQFF. The CDR3 DNA follows: TGTGCCAGCAGCGTAGGGACTAGCGGTTACAATGAGCAGTTCTTC. The full variable domain, with the rest looked up from reference TRBV9 and TRBJ2-1, is DSGVTQTPKHLITATGQRVTLRCSPRSGDLSVYWYQQSLDQGLQFLIQYYNGEERAKGNILERFSAQQFPDLHSELNLSSLELGDSALYFCASSVGTSGYNEQFFGPGTRLTVL.

This clone was seen just once. This chain joins TRBV27 and TRBJ2-7; TRBD2 agrees at 12 bases. The germline gives CDR1 MNHEY, CDR2 SMNVEV (reference sequence). This CDR3 spans 13 amino acids. V trimming: 9 bases; J trimming: 5 bases; junction bases outside the gene matches: 5. Here the CDR3 DNA reads TGTGCCAGTACGACTAGCGGGAGAGACGAGCAGTACTTC. Translating gives CASTTSGRDEQYF.

The rearrangement links TRBV30 to TRBJ1-4; D call uncertain. The CDR3 consists of 14 residues. The V gene's germline CDR1 is GTSNPN and CDR2 SVGIG (reference sequence). V lost 3 bases and J 4 bases, leaving 12 bases between the germline ends. This chain's CDR3 is CAWSVRSHNEKLFF. The CDR3 nucleotides are TGTGCCTGGAGCGTCAGGTCTCATAATGAAAAACTGTTTTTT.

This rearrangement joins TRBV7-2 to TRBJ2-2; weak D call: TRBD2 (5 bases). Germline lookup yields CDR1 SGHTA and CDR2 FQGNSA. The CDR3 has 16 amino acids. The V gene lost 5 bases and the J gene lost 4 bases, with 17 bases spanning the gap. This CDR3 is CASSRRPGVSTGELFF. CDR3 nucleotides: TGTGCCAGCAGCAGGAGGCCCGGGGTTAGCACCGGGGAGCTGTTTTTT.